Sequencing of this TCR beta chain was carried out in a study of identifying expanded T cells in peripheral blood (dated by TCRdb to about 2019). Study-level background: Four technical replicates, made by sequencing separate aliquots from the same pool of genomic DNA, were compared pairwise.

During the collection period, no infections or other immune events were recorded for the healthy donors. Blood repertoires from healthy donors were used as a training cohort for calibrating time-dependent variance in a beta-binomial model of differential abundance of T-cell clones. The training cohort comprised roughly ten healthy donors, 3 female and 7 male. An age range of about 29 to 65 years, with an average of approximately 43 years, was recorded for the donors. Whole blood, obtained from a commercial supplier, was collected from each healthy donor at three time points spaced about 2 weeks apart. Genomic DNA was extracted from unsorted whole blood for immunosequencing. The investigation overall reported the following: Across all healthy-donor time intervals, the beta-binomial model significantly lowered both the number of clones called differentially abundant and the false-positive rate. Between technical replicates the binomial model flagged around 1.2 differentially abundant clones, whereas over around 2 weeks the binomial model flagged about 15 and over roughly four weeks 19 to 20. It was expected by the authors that biological variance in healthy repertoires might increase further over much longer intervals, such as months to years. Variance in clone template counts between roughly two-week samples significantly increased with total template count across all healthy donors.

TCRbeta CDR3 regions were profiled with the immunoSEQ Assay using bias-controlled multiplex PCR amplification of genomic DNA. As for the authors' bioinformatics: To quantify the absolute abundance of each unique TCRbeta CDR3 region, the sequences were collapsed and filtered. Differential abundance was tested with two models: a binomial (Fisher-equivalent) model and a beta-binomial model that adds time-dependent variance fitted from healthy donors. Any clone with fewer than 5 combined templates was excluded, and a clone was called differentially abundant if its Benjamini-Hochberg FDR was below 0.01. Using the form v = (b*log(k)+a)^2, the beta-binomial variance was modeled as a function of the total template count across the two samples. TCRdb retrieved this table from immuneACCESS and kept in-frame rearrangements only. Not all clones are present; in checked studies, unresolved V genes account for under half, and no reason is known for the remainder. V, J and clone size were drawn from that table, and D and trimming were deduced from the DNA. The sample table shows about 85,000 clones, and approximately 90% are seen once. About 3% of the sample lies in the top ten.

Concerning this clone itself: Its cognate antigen has yet to be identified. Nothing much larger sits one base from this clone, and base qualities are not available.

In the germline V gene, CDR1 corresponds to ENHRY and CDR2 to SYGVKD. Trimming accounts for 0 bases at V and 5 bases at J, while the number of junction bases matched to no gene is 6. Inclusive of the bounding cysteine and phenylalanine, the CDR3 is 16 residues long. The CDR3 DNA has 48 bases and is translated from base 1. The sample was blood. The rearrangement combines TRBV10-3 with TRBJ1-4; 7 bases in between match TRBD1. This clonotype was sampled from a person between 18 and 69 years old in good health. For the CDR3, the sequence is CAISESNRGSNEKLFF. The DNA sequence is as follows: TGTGCCATCAGTGAGTCGAACAGGGGATCAAATGAAAAACTGTTTTTT.